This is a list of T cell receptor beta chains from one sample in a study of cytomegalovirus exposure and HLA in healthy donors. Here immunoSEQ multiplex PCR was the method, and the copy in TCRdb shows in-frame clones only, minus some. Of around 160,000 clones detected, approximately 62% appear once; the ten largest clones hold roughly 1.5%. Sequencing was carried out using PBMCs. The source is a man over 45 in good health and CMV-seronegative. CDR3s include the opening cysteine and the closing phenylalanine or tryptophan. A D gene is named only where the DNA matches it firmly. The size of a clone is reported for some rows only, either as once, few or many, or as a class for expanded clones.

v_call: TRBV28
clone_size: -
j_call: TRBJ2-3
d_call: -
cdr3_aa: CASSYIWLTDTQYF
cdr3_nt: TGTGCCAGCAGTTACATATGGCTCACAGATACGCAGTATTTT

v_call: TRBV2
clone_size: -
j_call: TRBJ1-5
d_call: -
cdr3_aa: CASSGLPLGVGNQPQHF
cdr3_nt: TGTGCCAGCAGTGGCCTTCCTTTAGGGGTCGGAAATCAGCCCCAGCATTTT

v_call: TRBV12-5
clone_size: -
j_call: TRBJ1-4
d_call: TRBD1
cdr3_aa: CASALTGPAEEKLFF
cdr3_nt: TGTGCTAGTGCTTTGACAGGGCCGGCGGAGGAAAAACTGTTTTTT

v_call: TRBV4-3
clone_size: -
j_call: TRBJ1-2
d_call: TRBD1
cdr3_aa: CASSQLPGTGNYGYTF
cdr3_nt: TGCGCCAGCAGCCAGCTACCCGGGACAGGGAACTATGGCTACACCTTC

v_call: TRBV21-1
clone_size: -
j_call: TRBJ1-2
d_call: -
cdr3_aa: CASSKGRGQLTSGDYGYTF
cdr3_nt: TGTGCCAGCAGCAAAGGTCGGGGACAACTAACTTCAGGGGACTATGGCTACACCTTC

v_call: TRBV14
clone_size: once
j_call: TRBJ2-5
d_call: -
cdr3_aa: CASSQAWAEETQYF
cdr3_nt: TGTGCCAGCAGCCAAGCTTGGGCAGAAGAGACCCAGTACTTC

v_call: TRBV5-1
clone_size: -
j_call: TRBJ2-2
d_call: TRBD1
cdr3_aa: CASRGQGVNTGELFF
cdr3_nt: TGCGCCAGCAGGGGGCAGGGGGTGAACACCGGGGAGCTGTTTTTT

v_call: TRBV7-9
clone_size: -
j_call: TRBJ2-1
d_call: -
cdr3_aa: CASSLGGGLYNEQFF
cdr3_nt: TGTGCCAGCAGCTTAGGGGGGGGGCTGTACAATGAGCAGTTCTTC

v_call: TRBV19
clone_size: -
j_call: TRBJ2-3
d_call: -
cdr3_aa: CASSIRGADTQYF
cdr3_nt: TGTGCCAGTAGTATAAGGGGCGCAGATACGCAGTATTTT

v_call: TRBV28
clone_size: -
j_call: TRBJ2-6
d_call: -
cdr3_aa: CASSSPPGRTGANVLTF
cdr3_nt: TGTGCCAGCAGTTCCCCTCCCGGGAGAACTGGGGCCAACGTCCTGACTTTC

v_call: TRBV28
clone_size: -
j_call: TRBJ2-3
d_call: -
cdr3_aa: CASSLGGAVDTQYF
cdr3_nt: TGTGCCAGCAGTTTAGGGGGGGCGGTAGATACGCAGTATTTT

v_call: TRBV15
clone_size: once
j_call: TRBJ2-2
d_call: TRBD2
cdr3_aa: CATSRAGGTGELFF
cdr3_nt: TGTGCCACCAGCAGAGCGGGGGGCACCGGGGAGCTGTTTTTT

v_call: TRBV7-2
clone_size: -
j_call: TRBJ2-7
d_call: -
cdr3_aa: CASSLSTGAYEQYF
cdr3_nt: TGTGCCAGCAGCTTAAGCACGGGGGCCTACGAGCAGTACTTC

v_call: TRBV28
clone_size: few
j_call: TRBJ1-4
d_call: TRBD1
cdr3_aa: CASSLRQGAPTNEKLFF
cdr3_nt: TGTGCCAGCAGCCTGAGACAGGGGGCGCCGACTAATGAAAAACTGTTTTTT

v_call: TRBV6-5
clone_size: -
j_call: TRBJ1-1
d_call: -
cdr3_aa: CASSTPTDYYAEAFF
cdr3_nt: TGTGCCAGCAGTACCCCGACCGACTACTACGCTGAAGCTTTCTTT

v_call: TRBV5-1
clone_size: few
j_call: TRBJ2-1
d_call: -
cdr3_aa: CASSLGRGTQILGSNEQFF
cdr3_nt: TGCGCCAGCAGCTTGGGCCGAGGGACCCAAATCCTCGGGAGCAATGAGCAGTTCTTC

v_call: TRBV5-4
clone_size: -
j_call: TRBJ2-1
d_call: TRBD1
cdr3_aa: CASSDTTGATLNNEQFF
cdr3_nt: TGTGCCAGCAGCGACACGACAGGGGCCACATTAAACAATGAGCAGTTCTTC

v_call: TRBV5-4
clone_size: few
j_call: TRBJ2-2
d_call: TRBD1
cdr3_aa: CASSLWRQGPPGELFF
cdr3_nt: TGTGCCAGCAGCTTATGGAGACAGGGACCCCCCGGGGAGCTGTTTTTT

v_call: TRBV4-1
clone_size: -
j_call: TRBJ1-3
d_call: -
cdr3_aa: CASSQGRNQGWGNTIYF
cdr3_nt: TGCGCCAGCAGCCAAGGCCGGAATCAGGGGTGGGGAAACACCATATATTTT

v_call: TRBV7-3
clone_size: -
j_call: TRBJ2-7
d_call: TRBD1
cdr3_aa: CASSPQPRTGADEQYF
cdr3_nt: TGTGCCAGCAGCCCTCAGCCTAGGACAGGGGCCGACGAGCAGTACTTC

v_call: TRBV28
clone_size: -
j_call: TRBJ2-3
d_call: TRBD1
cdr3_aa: CASSPRGTGGRNTQYF
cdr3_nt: TGTGCCAGCAGTCCGAGGGGAACAGGGGGCAGAAATACGCAGTATTTT

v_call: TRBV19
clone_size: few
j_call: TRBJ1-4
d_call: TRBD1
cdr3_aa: CASSPGQGTTNEKLFF
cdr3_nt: TGTGCCAGTAGCCCCGGACAGGGCACGACTAATGAAAAACTGTTTTTT